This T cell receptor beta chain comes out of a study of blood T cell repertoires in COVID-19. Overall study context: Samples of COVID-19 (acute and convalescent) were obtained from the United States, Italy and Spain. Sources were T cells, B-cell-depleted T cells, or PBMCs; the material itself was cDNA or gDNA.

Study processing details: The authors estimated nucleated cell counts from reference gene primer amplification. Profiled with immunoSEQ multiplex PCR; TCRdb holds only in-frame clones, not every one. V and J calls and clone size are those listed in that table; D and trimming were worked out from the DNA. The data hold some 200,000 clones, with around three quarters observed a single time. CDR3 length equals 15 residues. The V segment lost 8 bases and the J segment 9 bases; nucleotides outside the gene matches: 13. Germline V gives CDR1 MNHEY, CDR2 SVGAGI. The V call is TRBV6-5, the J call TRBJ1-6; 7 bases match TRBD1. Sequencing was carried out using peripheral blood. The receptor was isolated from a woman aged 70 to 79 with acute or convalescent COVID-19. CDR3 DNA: TGTGCCAGCTCCGGAAGACAGGGATCTGGTTCACCCCTCCACTTT. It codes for CASSGRQGSGSPLHF.